The clone carrying this T cell receptor beta chain was counted at least ten times. These data are taken from a study of T cells in Graves' hyperthyroidism and ophthalmopathy. CDR3 size: 15 residues. CDR1 is SNHLY, CDR2 FYNNEI, per germline. The J segment lost 2 bases and the V segment lost 11 bases, leaving 9 bases of the junction unmatched. There were TCR beta CDR3 regions amplified from RNA transcripts. The HTBI primer set served for first-round RT-PCR of the TCR CDR3. MiXCR was run by TCRdb on the multiplex PCR reads, yielding one entry per CDR3 protein. Among around 490,000 distinct CDR3 sequences listed, roughly 21% were seen once.

This clonotype originated in a man aged 40-49 years with Graves' ophthalmopathy. The rearrangement uses TRBV2 and TRBJ2-1; 10 bases map to TRBD2. The source material was blood. Here the CDR3 DNA reads TGTGCCGGGGAGCCTAGCGGGAGACCCTACAATGAGCAGTTCTTC. Protein product: CAGEPSGRPYNEQFF.